These 31 T cell receptor beta chains were all obtained from the same sample, sequenced in a study of shared clonotypes between healthy human individuals. Using immunoSEQ multiplex PCR, the repertoire was profiled, and TCRdb retains in-frame clones only, with some absent. The sample shows 400,000 to 600,000 clones, 75% to 85% of them seen only once. The material sequenced was PBMCs. Receptor source: a woman aged 40 to 50 in good health. Some clones in this sample may be carry-over from other donors' samples.

J is TRBJ2-7 and V is TRBV7-9; possible D gene TRBD2, 6 bases. This CDR3 spans 14 amino acids. Germline-derived CDR1 and CDR2 are SEHNR and FQNEAQ (reference sequence). Trimming cost V 6 bases and J 3 bases, with 15 bases left between them. CDR3 in amino acids: CASRQSGSIYEQYF. CDR3 sequence (DNA): TGTGCCAGCAGACAGAGCGGGTCCATCTACGAGCAGTACTTC.

V gene TRBV5-1 combines with J gene TRBJ2-7, with D perhaps given as TRBD1 or TRBD2 (5 bases each). Trimming removed 4 bases at V and 4 bases at J, with 18 bases between. CDR3 length: 15 amino acids. Germline V gene sequence: CDR1 SGHRS, CDR2 YFSETQ. CDR3 residues: CASSPGLGADYEQYF. The CDR3 nucleotides are TGCGCCAGCAGCCCAGGACTTGGGGCAGATTACGAGCAGTACTTC.

The chain has TRBV7-2 and TRBJ2-7; D is possibly TRBD1 or TRBD2 (5 bases each). Trimming took 2 bases from V and 5 from J, leaving 16 bases between them. CDR1 is SGHTA and CDR2 is FQGNSA in the germline V gene. This CDR3 has 15 amino acids. The CDR3 is CASSLLGGFGNEQYF. The CDR3 DNA sequence: TGTGCCAGCAGCTTACTTGGGGGTTTCGGTAACGAGCAGTACTTC.

J is TRBJ1-5 and V is TRBV7-3, with TRBD1 matching 8 bases. The V gene end was trimmed by 1 base and the J gene end by 5 bases; junction bases not matched to a gene: 19. Germline V gene lookup returns CDR1 SGHTA and CDR2 FQGTGA. The CDR3 is 20 residues long. The CDR3 is CASSLRSIPYTPGGYQPQHF. CDR3 DNA: TGTGCCAGCAGCTTAAGGTCAATACCCTATACTCCAGGGGGCTATCAGCCCCAGCATTTT. Based on the CDR3 plus reference TRBV7-3 and TRBJ1-5, the full variable domain is GAGVSQTPSNKVTEKGKYVELRCDPISGHTALYWYRQSLGQGPEFLIYFQGTGAADDSGLPNDRFFAVRPEGSVSTLKIQRTERGDSAVYLCASSLRSIPYTPGGYQPQHFGDGTRLSIL.

The chain links TRBV6-4 to TRBJ1-1, with D perhaps matching TRBD1 (5 bases). V lost 0 bases and J 5 bases, leaving 13 bases between the germline ends. The V gene's germline CDR1 is MRHNA and CDR2 SNTAGT. The CDR3 sequence is 15 residues long. The CDR3 region is CASSDSSREGTEAFF. The CDR3 DNA is TGTGCCAGCAGTGACTCGAGCAGGGAGGGAACTGAAGCTTTCTTT.

The chain combines TRBV4-2 with TRBJ2-3; D unresolved. V shed 0 bases and J shed 2 bases, with 6 bases lying between them. The CDR3 is 14 amino acids. Germline values: CDR1 LGHNA, CDR2 YNFKEQ. DNA of the CDR3: TGTGCCAGCAGCCAAGATCTGACCACAGATACGCAGTATTTT. It is translated as CASSQDLTTDTQYF.

The chain combines TRBV12-5 with TRBJ2-1; 11 bases align to TRBD2. The germline V gene encodes CDR1 LGHNT and CDR2 FRNRAP. The CDR3 sequence is 14 residues long. Unmatched junction bases numbered 9, after V lost 4 bases and J lost 13 bases. CDR3: CASGSGTSGAGQFF. CDR3 nucleotides: TGTGCTAGTGGTTCGGGGACTAGCGGCGCGGGACAGTTCTTC.

The rearrangement uses TRBV28 and TRBJ1-4; possible D gene TRBD1, 6 bases. Germline CDR1 reads MDHEN; CDR2 reads SYDVKM. V lost 7 bases and J lost 4, with 16 bases in between. There are 15 residues in the CDR3. CDR3 DNA sequence: TGTGCCAGCACCTCCCCTGGACAGTTTAATGAAAAACTGTTTTTT. It specifies CASTSPGQFNEKLFF. Full variable domain (rest looked up from reference TRBV28 and TRBJ1-4): DVKVTQSSRYLVKRTGEKVFLECVQDMDHENMFWYRQDPGLGLRLIYFSYDVKMKEKGDIPEGYSVSREKKERFSLILESASTNQTSMYLCASTSPGQFNEKLFFGSGTQLSVL.

This sequence joins TRBV2 and TRBJ2-2, with TRBD1 identical over 9 bases. V gave up 2 bases and J gave up 5 bases; unmatched junction bases: 12. CDR1 is SNHLY and CDR2 is FYNNEI in the germline V gene. CDR3 length: 18 amino acids. This chain's CDR3 is CASSETHAGDRVTGELFF. The DNA for the CDR3 is TGTGCCAGCAGTGAAACCCACGCAGGGGACAGGGTAACCGGGGAGCTGTTTTTT.

The rearrangement joins TRBV7-9 to TRBJ2-3; D gene ambiguous. Germline lookup yields CDR1 SEHNR and CDR2 FQNEAQ (reference sequence). V lost 5 bases to trimming and J lost 2 bases, with 8 bases between them. The length of the CDR3 is 13 residues. The CDR3 region has the DNA TGTGCCAGCAGCACCGGCATCACAGATACGCAGTATTTT. Translating it yields CASSTGITDTQYF.

The J gene is TRBJ2-7, the V gene TRBV6-1, with D tentatively TRBD2 (6 bases). CDR3 length: 17 amino acids. In germline, CDR1 is MNHNS, CDR2 SASEGT. V lost 2 bases and J 2 bases, leaving 19 bases between the germline ends. The CDR3 loop reads CASSERSVSGLTYEQYF. CDR3 sequence (DNA): TGTGCCAGCAGTGAACGGTCCGTGAGCGGACTAACCTACGAGCAGTACTTC.

The chain recombines TRBV5-4 with TRBJ2-7; D unresolved. The CDR3 extends over 11 amino acids. Germline loops: CDR1 SGHNT, CDR2 YYREEE (reference sequence). Trimming removed 0 bases from V and 7 bases from J, with 5 bases in between. CDR3 DNA sequence: TGTGCCAGCAGCTTGGGGCGTGAGCAGTACTTC. Translated, it gives CASSLGREQYF.

In this sample, this clone turned up many times. The sample carries other DNA sequences with the same CDR3. The genes are TRBV30 and TRBJ2-7, with 7 bases matching TRBD2. Germline V gene data show CDR1 as GTSNPN and CDR2 as SVGIG (reference sequence). This CDR3 region has 13 residues. V shed 1 base, J shed 6 bases, and the junction held 6 bases outside the gene matches. The CDR3 DNA reads as TGTGCCTGGAGTGGAGCGGGATGGGCCGAGCAGTACTTC. Translation: CAWSGAGWAEQYF.

J is TRBJ2-1 and V is TRBV9; 9 nucleotides line up with TRBD2. V shed 0 bases, J shed 0 bases, and the junction held 7 bases outside the gene matches. The germline CDR1 and CDR2 sequences are SGDLS and YYNGEE. This CDR3 spans 18 amino acids. The CDR3 nucleotides are TGTGCCAGCAGCGTAGCTACAGGGACTAGCTCCTCCTACAATGAGCAGTTCTTC. Protein sequence: CASSVATGTSSSYNEQFF.

V is TRBV29-1 and J is TRBJ2-3; D remains ambiguous. The germline V and J ends were trimmed by 0 bases and 4 bases, with 11 bases remaining between them. CDR3 length equals 14 residues. CDR1 SQVTM and CDR2 ANQGSEA come from the germline V gene. CDR3 loop: CSVEDLSSADTQYF. CDR3 coding DNA: TGCAGCGTTGAAGATCTTTCGTCCGCAGATACGCAGTATTTT.

The chain combines TRBV29-1 with TRBJ2-3; D remains unclear. The germline gives CDR1 SQVTM, CDR2 ANQGSEA. With 0 bases removed from V and 4 bases from J, the gap between germline ends came to 14 bases. The CDR3 length is 15 residues. Here the CDR3 reads CSVEEIVRAADTQYF. The CDR3 DNA reads TGCAGCGTTGAAGAAATTGTCCGGGCCGCAGATACGCAGTATTTT.

The chain carries TRBV4-2 and TRBJ2-7, with a possible D match to TRBD1 (6 bases). V lost 0 bases and J lost 3, with 15 bases in between. The CDR3 runs to 16 residues. Germline CDR1 LGHNA, CDR2 YNFKEQ. This CDR3 is CASSQEVYRALYEQYF. The CDR3 nucleotides read TGTGCCAGCAGCCAAGAGGTTTACAGGGCCCTCTACGAGCAGTACTTC.

This clone was seen many times. This sequence joins TRBV27 and TRBJ1-2; 11 bases match TRBD1. CDR3 length equals 15 residues. Germline V gene data show CDR1 as MNHEY and CDR2 as SMNVEV (reference sequence). V lost 5 bases to trimming and J lost 7 bases; unmatched junction nucleotides: 9. CDR3 DNA sequence: TGTGCCAGCAGTCCTTTAGGACAGGGGGCGTCTGGCTACACCTTC. This gives the protein CASSPLGQGASGYTF.

This clone was recorded once. V usage is TRBV29-1 and J usage is TRBJ1-3; D not resolved. Germline assignment: CDR1 SQVTM and CDR2 ANQGSEA. Trimming shortened V by 7 bases and J by 3 bases, and 13 bases separated the two germline ends. The CDR3 contains 13 residues. The CDR3 protein is CSAQDWDGNTIYF. CDR3 nucleotides: TGCAGCGCCCAGGACTGGGATGGAAACACCATATATTTT.

The chain has TRBV19 and TRBJ2-7, with D maybe TRBD1 (5 bases). Trimming removed 3 bases from V and 3 bases from J, with 9 bases in between. This CDR3 contains 13 residues. Germline-derived CDR1 and CDR2 are LNHDA and SQIVND (reference sequence). This CDR3 is CASSITGVYEQYF. The CDR3 bases are TGTGCCAGTAGTATCACAGGAGTCTACGAGCAGTACTTC.

The chain has TRBV28 and TRBJ2-7, with 8 bases fitting TRBD1. This CDR3 spans 15 amino acids. CDR1 is MDHEN, CDR2 SYDVKM, per germline. Trimming cost V 5 bases and J 3 bases; bases outside gene matches: 9. This CDR3 reads CASSTRTGKNYEQYF. The DNA for the CDR3 is TGTGCCAGCAGTACTCGGACAGGGAAGAACTACGAGCAGTACTTC.

This clone appeared a single time. V and J are TRBV7-3 and TRBJ1-2; D is ambiguous. Trimming left V 5 bases short and J 4 bases short, with 11 bases between. The CDR3 runs 13 residues. Per germline, CDR1 SGHTA and CDR2 FQGTGA. The CDR3 coding sequence is TGTGCCAGCAGCCCTGGTCCCACCTATGGCTACACCTTC. It yields the protein CASSPGPTYGYTF.

The chain combines TRBV11-2 with TRBJ1-3, with 7 positions matching TRBD1. Germline CDR1 reads SGHAT; CDR2 reads FQNNGV. The CDR3 has 15 residues. After removal of 4 bases from V and 0 bases from J, the junction contained 3 bases not matched to a gene. In nucleotides, the CDR3 is TGTGCCAGCAGCTCAGGGGGGAGCTCTGGAAACACCATATATTTT. Amino acid sequence: CASSSGGSSGNTIYF.

This chain uses TRBV7-2 with TRBJ2-7, with 8 nucleotides matching TRBD2. The V and J ends lost 2 bases and 7 bases, in that order; junction bases with no gene match: 10. Per germline, CDR1 SGHTA and CDR2 FQGNSA. The CDR3 is 15 residues long. This chain's CDR3 is CASSLWSRVAGEQYF. The CDR3 DNA reads as TGTGCCAGCAGCTTATGGTCCAGGGTAGCGGGAGAGCAGTACTTC.

This chain links TRBV7-2 with TRBJ1-1, with D hard to call. The germline V gene has CDR1 SGHTA and CDR2 FQGNSA. This CDR3 comprises 12 residues. The germline V and J ends were trimmed by 5 bases and 5 bases, with 9 bases remaining between them. In nucleotides, the CDR3 is TGTGCCAGCAGCCTTAGGGTTACTGAAGCTTTCTTT. Its translation: CASSLRVTEAFF.

This chain uses TRBV29-1 with TRBJ1-5; 7 bases fit TRBD1. This CDR3 has 14 residues. Germline V gives CDR1 SQVTM, CDR2 ANQGSEA. Germline trimming cut 4 bases from V and 4 bases from J; bases unmatched to any gene: 7. The CDR3 spells CSVGYGTVNQPQHF. In nucleotides, the CDR3 is TGCAGCGTTGGATATGGGACAGTGAATCAGCCCCAGCATTTT.

The CDR3 here is CASSLSEPSTGGYTF. CDR3 nucleotide sequence: TGTGCCAGCAGTTTATCCGAGCCCAGCACCGGTGGCTACACCTTC. The J gene is TRBJ1-2, the V gene TRBV28; no clear D gene. V was pared by 1 base and J by 7 bases, with 16 bases between. The CDR3 runs to 15 residues. CDR1 MDHEN and CDR2 SYDVKM come from the germline V gene.

This clone was observed at least ten times. This chain joins TRBV4-3 and TRBJ2-1; D call uncertain. The CDR3 has 16 amino acids. V was shortened by 1 base and J by 8 bases, with 18 bases between the two germline ends. Germline assignment: CDR1 LGHNA and CDR2 YSLEER. This CDR3 is CASSQVGGTPTHEQFF. The CDR3 bases are TGCGCCAGCAGCCAAGTGGGCGGAACTCCTACCCATGAGCAGTTCTTC.

Only one count was recorded for this clone. This chain connects TRBV10-3 to TRBJ2-3; 8 positions agree with TRBD2. V trimming: 0 bases; J trimming: 6 bases; junction bases outside the gene matches: 8. Germline CDR1 ENHRY, CDR2 SYGVKD. The CDR3 is 16 residues long. The CDR3 sequence is CAISESPSGSRDTQYF. The CDR3 coding sequence is TGTGCCATCAGTGAGTCTCCGAGCGGGAGTAGGGATACGCAGTATTTT.

CDR3 nucleotide sequence: TGCGCCAGCAGCCGGACTAGCGGGAGGGCCGCAGATACGCAGTATTTT. Amino acid sequence: CASSRTSGRAADTQYF. The V call is TRBV4-1, the J call TRBJ2-3, with 15 bases lining up with TRBD2. Looked up from germline, CDR1 is MGHRA and CDR2 is YSYEKL. This CDR3 is 16 amino acids long. Losses at the gene ends were 4 bases for V and 4 bases for J; bases not matched to a gene: 3.

This clone was counted a few times. This CDR3 reads CAWRDRASYEQYF. The CDR3 bases are TGTGCCTGGCGGGACAGGGCATCCTACGAGCAGTACTTC. The genes are TRBV30 and TRBJ2-7; 9 nucleotides match TRBD1. With 5 bases clipped from V and 1 base from J, the junction kept 3 bases outside the gene matches. The CDR3 length is 13 residues. In germline, CDR1 is GTSNPN, CDR2 SVGIG (reference sequence).